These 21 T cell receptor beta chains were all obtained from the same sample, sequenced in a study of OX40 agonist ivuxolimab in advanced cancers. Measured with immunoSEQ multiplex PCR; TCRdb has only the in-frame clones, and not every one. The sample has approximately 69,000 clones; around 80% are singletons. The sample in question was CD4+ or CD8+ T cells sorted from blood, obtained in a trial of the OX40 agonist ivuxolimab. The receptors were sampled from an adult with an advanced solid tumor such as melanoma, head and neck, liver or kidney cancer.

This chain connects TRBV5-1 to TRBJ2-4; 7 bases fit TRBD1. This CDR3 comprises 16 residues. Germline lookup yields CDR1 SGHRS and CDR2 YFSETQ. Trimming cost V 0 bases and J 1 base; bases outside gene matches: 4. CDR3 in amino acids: CASSLGLGQAKNIQYF. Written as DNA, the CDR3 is TGCGCCAGCAGCTTGGGGCTGGGACAGGCCAAAAACATTCAGTACTTC. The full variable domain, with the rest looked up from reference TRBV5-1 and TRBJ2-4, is KAGVTQTPRYLIKTRGQQVTLSCSPISGHRSVSWYQQTPGQGLQFLFEYFSETQRNKGNFPGRFSGRQFSNSRSEMNVSTLELGDSALYLCASSLGLGQAKNIQYFGAGTRLSVL.

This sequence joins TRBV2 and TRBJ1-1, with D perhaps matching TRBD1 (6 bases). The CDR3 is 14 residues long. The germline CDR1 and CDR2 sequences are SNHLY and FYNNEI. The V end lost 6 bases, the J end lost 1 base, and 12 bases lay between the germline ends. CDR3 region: CASSAGGANTEAFF. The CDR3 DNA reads TGTGCCAGCAGCGCCGGGGGCGCGAACACTGAAGCTTTCTTT.

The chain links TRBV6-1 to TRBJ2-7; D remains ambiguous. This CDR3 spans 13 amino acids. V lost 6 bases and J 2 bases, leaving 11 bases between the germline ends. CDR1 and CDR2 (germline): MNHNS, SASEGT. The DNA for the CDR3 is TGTGCCAGCAGCTTGCGGACCCCCTACGAGCAGTACTTC. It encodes CASSLRTPYEQYF.

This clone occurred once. CDR3 residues: CASSEGGTAPNEKLFF. The CDR3 region has the DNA TGTGCCAGCAGTGAGGGGGGGACAGCCCCTAATGAAAAACTGTTTTTT. The chain is built from TRBV2 and TRBJ1-4; 7 nucleotides match TRBD1. Germline trimming cut 3 bases from V and 3 bases from J; bases unmatched to any gene: 7. CDR3 length: 16 residues. The germline V gene encodes CDR1 SNHLY and CDR2 FYNNEI.

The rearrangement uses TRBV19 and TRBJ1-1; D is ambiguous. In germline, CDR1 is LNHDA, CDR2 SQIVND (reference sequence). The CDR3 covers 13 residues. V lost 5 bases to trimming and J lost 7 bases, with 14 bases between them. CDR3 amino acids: CASSSPGWGEAFF. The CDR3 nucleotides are TGTGCCAGTAGTTCCCCGGGGTGGGGTGAAGCTTTCTTT.

The CDR3 protein is CSVAGQIANYGYTF. The CDR3, as DNA: TGCAGCGTGGCGGGACAAATCGCTAACTATGGCTACACCTTC. V usage is TRBV29-1 and J usage is TRBJ1-2; D might be TRBD1 (6 bases). Germline CDR1 SQVTM, CDR2 ANQGSEA. The CDR3 has 14 amino acids. Trimming removed 6 bases at V and 0 bases at J, with 14 bases between.

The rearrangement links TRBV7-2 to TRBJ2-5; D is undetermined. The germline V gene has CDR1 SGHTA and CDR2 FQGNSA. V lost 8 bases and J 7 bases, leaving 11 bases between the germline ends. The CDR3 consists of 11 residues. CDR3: CASGPPGTQYF. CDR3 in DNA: TGTGCCAGCGGCCCGCCGGGGACCCAGTACTTC.

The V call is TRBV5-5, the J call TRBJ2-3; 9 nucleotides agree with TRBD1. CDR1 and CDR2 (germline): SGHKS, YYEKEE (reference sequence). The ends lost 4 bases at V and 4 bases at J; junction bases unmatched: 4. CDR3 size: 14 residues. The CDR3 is CASSPGQGADTQYF. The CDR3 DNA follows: TGTGCCAGCAGCCCGGGACAGGGCGCAGATACGCAGTATTTT. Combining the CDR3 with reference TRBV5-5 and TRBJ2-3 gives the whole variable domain DAGVTQSPTHLIKTRGQQVTLRCSPISGHKSVSWYQQVLGQGPQFIFQYYEKEERGRGNFPDRFSARQFPNYSSELNVNALLLGDSALYLCASSPGQGADTQYFGPGTRLTVL.

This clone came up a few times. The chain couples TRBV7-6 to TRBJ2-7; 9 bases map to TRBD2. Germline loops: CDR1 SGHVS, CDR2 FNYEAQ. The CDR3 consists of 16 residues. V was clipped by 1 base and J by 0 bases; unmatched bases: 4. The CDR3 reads CASSLVSGSNSYEQYF. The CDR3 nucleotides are TGTGCCAGCAGCTTAGTTAGCGGGAGTAACTCCTACGAGCAGTACTTC.

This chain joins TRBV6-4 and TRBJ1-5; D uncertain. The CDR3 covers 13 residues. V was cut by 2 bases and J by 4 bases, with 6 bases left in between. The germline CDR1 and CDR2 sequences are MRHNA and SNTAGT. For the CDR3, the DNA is TGTGCCAGCAGTGACGAGGTAAATCAGCCCCAGCATTTT. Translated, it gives CASSDEVNQPQHF.

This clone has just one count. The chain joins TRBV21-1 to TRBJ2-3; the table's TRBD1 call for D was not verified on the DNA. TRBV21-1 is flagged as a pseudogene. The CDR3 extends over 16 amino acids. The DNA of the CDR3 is TGTGCCAGCAGCACGGACAGGGGGCTTTGGGCAGATACGCAGTATTTT. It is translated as CASSTDRGLWADTQYF.

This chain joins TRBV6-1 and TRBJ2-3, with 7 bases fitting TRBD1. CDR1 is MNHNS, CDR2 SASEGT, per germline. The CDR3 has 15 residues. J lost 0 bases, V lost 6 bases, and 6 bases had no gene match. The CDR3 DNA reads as TGTGCCAGCAGCGACAGGGTTACTAGCACAGATACGCAGTATTTT. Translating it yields CASSDRVTSTDTQYF.

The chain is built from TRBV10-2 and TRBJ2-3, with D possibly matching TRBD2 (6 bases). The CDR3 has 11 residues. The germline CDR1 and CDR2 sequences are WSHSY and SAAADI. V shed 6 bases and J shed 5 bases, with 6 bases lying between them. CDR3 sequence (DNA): TGCGCCAGCAGGGGGGGAGATACGCAGTATTTT. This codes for CASRGGDTQYF.

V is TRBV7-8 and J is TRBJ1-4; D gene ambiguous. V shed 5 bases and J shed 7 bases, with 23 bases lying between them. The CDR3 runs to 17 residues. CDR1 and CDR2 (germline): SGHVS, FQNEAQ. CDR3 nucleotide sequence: TGTGCCAGCAGCCTTTACGACTATAGGTTACAGCCTGAAAAACTGTTTTTT. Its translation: CASSLYDYRLQPEKLFF.

CDR3 nucleotide sequence: TGCGCCAGCAGCTTGGATGGGGACTATAATTCACCCCTCCACTTT. The encoded protein is CASSLDGDYNSPLHF. The chain carries TRBV5-1 and TRBJ1-6, with D uncertain. CDR3 size: 15 residues. In germline, CDR1 is SGHRS, CDR2 YFSETQ. V lost 0 bases to trimming and J lost 3 bases, with 7 bases between them.

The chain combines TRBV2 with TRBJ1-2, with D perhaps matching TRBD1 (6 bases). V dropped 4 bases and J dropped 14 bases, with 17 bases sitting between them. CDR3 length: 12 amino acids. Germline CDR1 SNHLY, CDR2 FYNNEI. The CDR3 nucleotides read TGTGCCAGCAGTGTCGACCGGACAGTTGAGACCTTC. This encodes CASSVDRTVETF.

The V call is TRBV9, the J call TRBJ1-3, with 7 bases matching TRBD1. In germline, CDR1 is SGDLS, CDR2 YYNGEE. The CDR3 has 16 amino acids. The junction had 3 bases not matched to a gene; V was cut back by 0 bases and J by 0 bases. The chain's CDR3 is CASSVAPGGSGNTIYF. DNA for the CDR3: TGTGCCAGCAGCGTAGCGCCAGGGGGCTCTGGAAACACCATATATTTT. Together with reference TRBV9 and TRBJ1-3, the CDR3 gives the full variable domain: DSGVTQTPKHLITATGQRVTLRCSPRSGDLSVYWYQQSLDQGLQFLIQYYNGEERAKGNILERFSAQQFPDLHSELNLSSLELGDSALYFCASSVAPGGSGNTIYFGEGSWLTVV.

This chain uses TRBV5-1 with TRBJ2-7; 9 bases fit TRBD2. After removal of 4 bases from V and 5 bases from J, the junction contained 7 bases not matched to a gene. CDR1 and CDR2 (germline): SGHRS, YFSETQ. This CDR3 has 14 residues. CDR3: CASSALAGLDEQYF. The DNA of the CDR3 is TGCGCCAGCAGCGCCCTAGCGGGATTAGACGAGCAGTACTTC.

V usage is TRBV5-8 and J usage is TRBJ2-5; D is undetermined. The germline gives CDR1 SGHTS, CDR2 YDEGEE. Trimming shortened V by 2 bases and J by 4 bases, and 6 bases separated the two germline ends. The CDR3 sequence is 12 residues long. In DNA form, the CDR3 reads TGTGCCAGCAGCTTAAGGGTAGAGACCCAGTACTTC. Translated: CASSLRVETQYF.

CDR3 coding DNA: TGTGCCAGCAACCTACTAGCGGGGCCCTACGAGCAGTACTTC. Its translation is CASNLLAGPYEQYF. V gene TRBV6-1 combines with J gene TRBJ2-7, with TRBD2 matching over 10 bases. In germline, CDR1 is MNHNS, CDR2 SASEGT. The CDR3 totals 14 residues. The trim removed 7 bases at V and 2 bases at J, leaving 5 bases unmatched.

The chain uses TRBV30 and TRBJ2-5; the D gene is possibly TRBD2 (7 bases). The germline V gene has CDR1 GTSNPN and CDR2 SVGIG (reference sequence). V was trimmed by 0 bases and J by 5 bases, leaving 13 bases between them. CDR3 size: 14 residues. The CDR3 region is CAWSVGGGQETQYF. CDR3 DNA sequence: TGTGCCTGGAGTGTAGGGGGAGGGCAGGAGACCCAGTACTTC.